This is a list of T cell receptor beta chains from one sample in a study of CD8+CD57+ T cells in acquired aplastic anemia. One entry per CDR3 protein results from TCRdb running MiXCR on the reads. Here the sample spans nearly 60,000 distinct CDR3 sequences, around 57% being singletons. Sequences were obtained from sorted CD4+, CD8+, or CD8+CD57+ T cells (not recorded which) from PBMCs. All receptors derive from a human donor with aplastic anemia. CDR3s include the opening cysteine and the closing phenylalanine or tryptophan. The D gene is left open where the match is weak. A row's size may be missing; if present it is once, few, many or a size class.

clone_size: many; j_call: TRBJ2-2; d_call: NA; v_call: TRBV6-1; cdr3_nt: TGTGCCAGCAGTGATGGAGGGGTTGACACCGGGGAGCTGTTTTTT; cdr3_aa: CASSDGGVDTGELFF
clone_size: NA; j_call: TRBJ2-7; d_call: TRBD1; v_call: TRBV2; cdr3_nt: TGTGCCAGCAGCGGGACAGGGCGCGAGCAGTACTTC; cdr3_aa: CASSGTGREQYF
clone_size: NA; j_call: TRBJ1-2; d_call: TRBD1; v_call: TRBV29-1; cdr3_nt: TGCAGCGTGGAGTTACAGGGGGGCTACGGCTACACCTTC; cdr3_aa: CSVELQGGYGYTF
clone_size: few; j_call: TRBJ2-3; d_call: NA; v_call: TRBV7-8; cdr3_nt: TGTGCCAGCAGCTTAGATACGCAGTATTTT; cdr3_aa: CASSLDTQYF
clone_size: NA; j_call: TRBJ2-5; d_call: TRBD2; v_call: TRBV7-8; cdr3_nt: TGTGCCAGCAGAAATAGCGGGGTTGAGACCCAGTACTTC; cdr3_aa: CASRNSGVETQYF
clone_size: NA; j_call: TRBJ1-4; d_call: NA; v_call: TRBV19; cdr3_nt: TGTGCCGGTAGACAGACTAATGAAAAACTGTTTTTT; cdr3_aa: CAGRQTNEKLFF
clone_size: NA; j_call: TRBJ2-3; d_call: NA; v_call: TRBV2; cdr3_nt: TGTGCCAGCAGTGAGGGCCCGGCCAGAGATACGCAGTATTTT; cdr3_aa: CASSEGPARDTQYF
clone_size: NA; j_call: TRBJ1-1; d_call: TRBD1; v_call: TRBV10-2; cdr3_nt: TGCGCCAGCAGTTACCGTGGGACAGGGAACACTGAAGCTTTCTTT; cdr3_aa: CASSYRGTGNTEAFF
clone_size: NA; j_call: TRBJ1-2; d_call: NA; v_call: TRBV10-1; cdr3_nt: TGCGCCAGCAGTGAGGGGGACAACTCTAACTATGGCTACACCTTC; cdr3_aa: CASSEGDNSNYGYTF
clone_size: NA; j_call: TRBJ2-7; d_call: NA; v_call: TRBV10-3; cdr3_nt: TGTGCCATCAGTGACGGGAACTACGAGCAGTACTTC; cdr3_aa: CAISDGNYEQYF
clone_size: many; j_call: TRBJ2-1; d_call: TRBD2; v_call: TRBV6-1; cdr3_nt: TGTGCCAGCAGTGCGGGGGGGCGCGTCTCCTACAATGAGCAGTTCTTC; cdr3_aa: CASSAGGRVSYNEQFF
clone_size: NA; j_call: TRBJ1-2; d_call: TRBD1; v_call: TRBV11-2; cdr3_nt: TGTGCCAGCAGCTTAGTTTATTCGGGACAGGGTGGGACTAACCATGGCTACACCTTC; cdr3_aa: CASSLVYSGQGGTNHGYTF
clone_size: many; j_call: TRBJ1-4; d_call: TRBD1; v_call: TRBV11-2; cdr3_nt: TGTGCCAGCAGCTTAACCGGGACAGGGGGGGAAAAACTGTTTTTT; cdr3_aa: CASSLTGTGGEKLFF
clone_size: few; j_call: TRBJ2-7; d_call: NA; v_call: TRBV11-2; cdr3_nt: TGTGCCAGCAGCTTTCATCCAGGCGGGACAGCCCTTTCCTACGAGCAGTACTTC; cdr3_aa: CASSFHPGGTALSYEQYF
clone_size: few; j_call: TRBJ1-5; d_call: NA; v_call: TRBV12-3/TRBV12-4; cdr3_nt: TGTGCCAGCAGTTACACTGGTTATCAGCCCCAGCATTTT; cdr3_aa: CASSYTGYQPQHF
clone_size: once; j_call: TRBJ1-6; d_call: NA; v_call: TRBV11-2; cdr3_nt: TGTGCCAGCAGCTCCCGGGGGGGGGGTCAGAGCTCCTATAATTCACCCCTCCACTTT; cdr3_aa: CASSSRGGGQSSYNSPLHF
clone_size: NA; j_call: TRBJ2-7; d_call: TRBD1; v_call: TRBV15; cdr3_nt: TGTGCCACCAGCAGAGACAGGGGGCCCTACGAGCAGTACTTC; cdr3_aa: CATSRDRGPYEQYF
clone_size: many; j_call: TRBJ2-5; d_call: NA; v_call: TRBV7-6; cdr3_nt: TGTGCCAGCAGCCCGAGCTCCGGCCAGACCCAGTACTTC; cdr3_aa: CASSPSSGQTQYF
clone_size: NA; j_call: TRBJ2-1; d_call: NA; v_call: TRBV7-2; cdr3_nt: TGTGCCAGCAGCTTAGCGGGGGGTCTATCGGGATACAATGAGCAGTTCTTC; cdr3_aa: CASSLAGGLSGYNEQFF
clone_size: once; j_call: TRBJ2-7; d_call: TRBD1; v_call: TRBV20-1; cdr3_nt: TGCAGTGCTAGGAACAGACAGGGGTCTCCCTACGAGCAGTACTTC; cdr3_aa: CSARNRQGSPYEQYF
clone_size: NA; j_call: TRBJ2-2; d_call: TRBD2; v_call: TRBV6-4; cdr3_nt: TGTGCCAGCAGTGGCTCCCCCGGGACTAGCCCAACCGGGGAGCTGTTTTTT; cdr3_aa: CASSGSPGTSPTGELFF
clone_size: NA; j_call: TRBJ2-7; d_call: NA; v_call: TRBV15; cdr3_nt: TGTGCCACCAGCAGGGGCCTAGTTGGGGGCTACGAGCAGTACTTC; cdr3_aa: CATSRGLVGGYEQYF
clone_size: many; j_call: TRBJ2-7; d_call: NA; v_call: TRBV29-1; cdr3_nt: TGCAGCGTTCTATGGGACACAACCGCCTACGAGCAGTACTTC; cdr3_aa: CSVLWDTTAYEQYF
clone_size: many; j_call: TRBJ2-1; d_call: TRBD2; v_call: TRBV7-2; cdr3_nt: TGTGCCAGCAGCTCTAGCGGGGGGGCCTCCTACAATGAGCAGTTCTTC; cdr3_aa: CASSSSGGASYNEQFF
clone_size: many; j_call: TRBJ2-6; d_call: NA; v_call: TRBV12-3/TRBV12-4; cdr3_nt: TGTGCCAGCAGTCAAACTGGGGCCTTTTCTGGGGCCAACGTCCTGACTTTC; cdr3_aa: CASSQTGAFSGANVLTF
clone_size: NA; j_call: TRBJ2-3; d_call: NA; v_call: TRBV10-3; cdr3_nt: TGTGCCATCAGGGGGGCGGGGAGCATCACAGATACGCGGTATTTT; cdr3_aa: CAIRGAGSITDTRYF
clone_size: NA; j_call: TRBJ2-3; d_call: NA; v_call: TRBV20-1; cdr3_nt: TGCAGTGCTCGACTCGCAGATACGCAGTATTTT; cdr3_aa: CSARLADTQYF